The table lists the clone carrying this T cell receptor (beta chain) with a few counts. This entry belongs to a study of blood T cell repertoires in COVID-19. Across the study: Samples taken during acute and convalescent COVID-19 were collected in the United States, Italy and Spain. Sample material is recorded as cDNA or gDNA derived from T cells, B-cell-depleted T cells, or PBMCs.

The germline V gene has CDR1 MNHNY and CDR2 SVGAGI (reference sequence). Germline trimming cut 5 bases from V and 4 bases from J; bases unmatched to any gene: 12. The CDR3 is made up of 17 amino acids. The data were produced by immunoSEQ multiplex PCR, yet TCRdb's version contains in-frame clones alone and is incomplete. The sample contains 180,000 or so clones, 65% to 90% of which appear only once. The receptor comes from a man in his sixties with acute or convalescent COVID-19. V is TRBV6-6 and J is TRBJ1-3, with 9 bases identical to TRBD1. The sequenced sample was peripheral blood. The CDR3 coding sequence is TGTGCCAGCAGTCCTCCGACCGGGACAGGGTCCGGAAACACCATATATTTT. Translating gives CASSPPTGTGSGNTIYF.